This T cell receptor beta chain derives from a study of cytomegalovirus exposure and HLA in healthy donors. Study-level findings and limits: Researchers reported from a later analysis that most CMV-associated TCR beta chains appeared HLA-restricted. TCR beta V- and J-gene trimming, according to a later analysis, was linked to a missense DCLRE1C variant. The authors enumerated around 150 TCR beta chains as linked to cytomegalovirus.

The PCR made use of 60 Vbeta and 13 Jbeta primers. Libraries were prepared by immunoSEQ multiplex PCR; TCRdb keeps only in-frame clonotypes and omits some of them. Recorded for this sample: 70,000 or so clones. The germline CDR1 and CDR2 sequences are SGHTA and FQGNSA. This CDR3 comprises 16 residues. V trimming: 5 bases; J trimming: 10 bases; junction bases outside the gene matches: 13. In regard to this clone: Its antigen remains unknown.

The sequence was collected from a man aged 40-50 years in good health and CMV-seronegative. Sample: PBMCs. This chain joins TRBV7-2 and TRBJ2-1; TRBD2 aligns across 11 bases. CDR3 amino acids: CASSPGLAGGQLEQFF. In DNA form, the CDR3 reads TGTGCCAGCAGCCCCGGGTTAGCGGGGGGGCAATTGGAGCAGTTCTTC.